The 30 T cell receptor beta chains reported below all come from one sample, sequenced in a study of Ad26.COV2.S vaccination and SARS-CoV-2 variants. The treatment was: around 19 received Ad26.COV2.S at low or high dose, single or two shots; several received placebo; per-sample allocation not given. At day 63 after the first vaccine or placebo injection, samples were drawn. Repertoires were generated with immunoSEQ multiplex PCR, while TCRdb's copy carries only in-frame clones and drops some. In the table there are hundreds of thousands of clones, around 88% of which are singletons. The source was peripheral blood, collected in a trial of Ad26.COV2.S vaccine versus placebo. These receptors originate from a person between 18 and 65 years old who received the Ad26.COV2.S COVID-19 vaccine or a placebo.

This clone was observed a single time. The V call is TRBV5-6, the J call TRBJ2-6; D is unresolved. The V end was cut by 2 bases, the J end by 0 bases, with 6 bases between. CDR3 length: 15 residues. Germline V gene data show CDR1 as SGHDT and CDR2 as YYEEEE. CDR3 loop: CASSLEDSGANVLTF. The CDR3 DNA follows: TGTGCCAGCAGCTTAGAGGACTCTGGGGCCAACGTCCTGACTTTC.

This CDR3 is CASSLSPATANTGELFF. Written as DNA, the CDR3 is TGTGCCAGCAGTTTATCGCCGGCGACCGCGAACACCGGGGAGCTGTTTTTT. The chain carries TRBV27 and TRBJ2-2; unclear D gene. Per the germline V gene, CDR1 is MNHEY and CDR2 is SMNVEV (reference sequence). CDR3 length: 17 amino acids. Trimming shortened V by 0 bases and J by 0 bases, and 11 bases separated the two germline ends.

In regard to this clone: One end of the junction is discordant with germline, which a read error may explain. CDR3 nucleotide sequence: TGTGCCAGCTGTTATACGACAGGGGAGGGCTACACCTTC. It codes for CASCYTTGEGYTF. This chain uses TRBV6-5 with TRBJ1-2; TRBD1 matches 8 bases. The CDR3 covers 13 residues. Germline V CDR1 and CDR2: MNHEY, SVGAGI.

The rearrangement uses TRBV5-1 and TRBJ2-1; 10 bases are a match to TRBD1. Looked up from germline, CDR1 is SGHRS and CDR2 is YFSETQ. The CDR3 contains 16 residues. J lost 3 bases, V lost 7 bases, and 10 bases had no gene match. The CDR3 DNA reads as TGCGCCAGCCACCGGGGACAGGGGACTTACTACAATGAGCAGTTCTTC. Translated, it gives CASHRGQGTYYNEQFF.

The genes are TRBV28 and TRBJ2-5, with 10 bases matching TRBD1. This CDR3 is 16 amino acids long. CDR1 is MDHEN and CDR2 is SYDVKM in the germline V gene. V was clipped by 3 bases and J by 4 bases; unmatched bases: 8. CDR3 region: CASSFCRQGAIETQYF. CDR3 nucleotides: TGTGCCAGCAGTTTCTGTCGACAGGGGGCAATAGAGACCCAGTACTTC.

The chain's CDR3 is CASSSRTSGNTGELFF. CDR3 bases: TGCGCCAGCAGCTCCCGGACTAGCGGGAACACCGGGGAGCTGTTTTTT. J is TRBJ2-2 and V is TRBV5-1; TRBD2 aligns across 10 bases. Germline V gene data show CDR1 as SGHRS and CDR2 as YFSETQ. V gave up 3 bases and J gave up 1 base; unmatched junction bases: 3. CDR3 length: 16 amino acids.

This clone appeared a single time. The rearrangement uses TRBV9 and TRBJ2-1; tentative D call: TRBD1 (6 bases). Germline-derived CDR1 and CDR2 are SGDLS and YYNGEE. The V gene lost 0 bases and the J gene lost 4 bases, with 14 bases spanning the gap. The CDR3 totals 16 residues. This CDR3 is CASSVEGGWGYNEQFF. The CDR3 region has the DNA TGTGCCAGCAGCGTAGAAGGGGGTTGGGGTTACAATGAGCAGTTCTTC.

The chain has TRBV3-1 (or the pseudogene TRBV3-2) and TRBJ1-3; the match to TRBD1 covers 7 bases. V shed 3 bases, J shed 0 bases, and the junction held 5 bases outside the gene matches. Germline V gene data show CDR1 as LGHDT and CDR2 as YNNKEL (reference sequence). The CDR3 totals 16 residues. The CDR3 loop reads CASSHLGGPSGNTIYF. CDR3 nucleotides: TGTGCCAGCAGCCACCTAGGGGGCCCCTCTGGAAACACCATATATTTT.

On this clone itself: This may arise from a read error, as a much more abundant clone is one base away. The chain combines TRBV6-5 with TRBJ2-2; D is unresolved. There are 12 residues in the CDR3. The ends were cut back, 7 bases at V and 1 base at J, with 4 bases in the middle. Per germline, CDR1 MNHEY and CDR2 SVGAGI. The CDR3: CASIRNTGELFF. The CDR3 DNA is TGTGCCAGCATTCGGAACACCGGGGAGCTGTTTTTT.

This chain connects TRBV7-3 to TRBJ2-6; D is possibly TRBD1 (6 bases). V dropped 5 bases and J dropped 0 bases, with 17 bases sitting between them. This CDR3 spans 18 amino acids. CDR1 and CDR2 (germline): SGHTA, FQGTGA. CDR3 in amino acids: CASSTFFAGASGANVLTF. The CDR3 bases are TGTGCCAGCAGCACTTTCTTCGCAGGGGCCTCTGGGGCCAACGTCCTGACTTTC.

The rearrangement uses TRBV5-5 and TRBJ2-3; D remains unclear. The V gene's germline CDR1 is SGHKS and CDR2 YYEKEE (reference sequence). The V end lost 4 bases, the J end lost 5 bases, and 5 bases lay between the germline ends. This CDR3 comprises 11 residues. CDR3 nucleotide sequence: TGTGCCAGCAGCGATCGAGATACGCAGTATTTT. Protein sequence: CASSDRDTQYF.

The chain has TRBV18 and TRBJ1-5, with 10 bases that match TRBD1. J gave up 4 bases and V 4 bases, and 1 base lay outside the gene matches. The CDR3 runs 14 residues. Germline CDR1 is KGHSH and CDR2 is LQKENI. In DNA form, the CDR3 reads TGTGCCAGCTCACTGGGACAGGGGAATCAGCCCCAGCATTTT. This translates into CASSLGQGNQPQHF. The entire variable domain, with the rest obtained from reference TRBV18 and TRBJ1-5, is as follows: NAGVMQNPRHLVRRRGQEARLRCSPMKGHSHVYWYRQLPEEGLKFMVYLQKENIIDESGMPKERFSAEFPKEGPSILRIQQVVRGDSAAYFCASSLGQGNQPQHFGDGTRLSIL.

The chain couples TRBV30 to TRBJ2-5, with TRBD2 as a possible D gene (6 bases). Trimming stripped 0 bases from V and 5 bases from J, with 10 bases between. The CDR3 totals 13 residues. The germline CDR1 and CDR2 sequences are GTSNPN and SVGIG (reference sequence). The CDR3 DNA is TGTGCCTGGAGTGTACCGGCGGGGGAGACCCAGTACTTC. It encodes CAWSVPAGETQYF.

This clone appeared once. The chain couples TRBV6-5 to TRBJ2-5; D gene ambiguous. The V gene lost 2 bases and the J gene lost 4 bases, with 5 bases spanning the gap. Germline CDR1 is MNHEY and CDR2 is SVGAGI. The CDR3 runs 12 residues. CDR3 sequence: CASSYGRETQYF. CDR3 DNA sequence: TGTGCCAGCAGTTACGGAAGAGAGACCCAGTACTTC.

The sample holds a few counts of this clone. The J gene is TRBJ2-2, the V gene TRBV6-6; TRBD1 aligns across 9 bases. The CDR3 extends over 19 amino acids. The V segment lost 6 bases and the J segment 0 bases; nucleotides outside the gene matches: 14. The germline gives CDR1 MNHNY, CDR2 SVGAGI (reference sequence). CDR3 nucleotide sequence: TGTGCCAGCAGCCGAAAATCCACCACAGGGGGCTCGAACACCGGGGAGCTGTTTTTT. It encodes CASSRKSTTGGSNTGELFF.

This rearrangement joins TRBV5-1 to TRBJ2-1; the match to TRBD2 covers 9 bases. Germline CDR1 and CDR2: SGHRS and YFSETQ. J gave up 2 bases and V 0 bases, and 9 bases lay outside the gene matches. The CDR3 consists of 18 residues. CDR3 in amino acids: CASSLEASGDPAYNEQFF. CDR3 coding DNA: TGCGCCAGCAGCTTGGAAGCTAGCGGGGACCCAGCCTACAATGAGCAGTTCTTC.

The CDR3 spells CASSLGTQETQYF. DNA for the CDR3: TGTGCCAGCAGTTTGGGCACCCAGGAGACCCAGTACTTC. The chain links TRBV12-3 or TRBV12-4 to TRBJ2-5, with D unclear. The CDR3 is made up of 13 amino acids. V lost 3 bases, J lost 5 bases, and 10 bases lay in between.

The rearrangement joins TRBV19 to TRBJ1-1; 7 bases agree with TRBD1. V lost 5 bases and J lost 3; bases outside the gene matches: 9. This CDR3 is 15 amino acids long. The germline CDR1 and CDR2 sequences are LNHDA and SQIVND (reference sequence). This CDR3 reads CASSSRQGSYTEAFF. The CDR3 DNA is TGTGCCAGTAGTTCCAGACAGGGAAGTTACACTGAAGCTTTCTTT.

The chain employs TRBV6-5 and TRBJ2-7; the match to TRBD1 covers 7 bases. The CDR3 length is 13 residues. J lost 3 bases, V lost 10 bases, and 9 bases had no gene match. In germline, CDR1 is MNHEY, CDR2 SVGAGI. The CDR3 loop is CATRDSGFYEQYF. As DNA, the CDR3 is TGTGCCACCAGGGACAGCGGCTTCTACGAGCAGTACTTC.

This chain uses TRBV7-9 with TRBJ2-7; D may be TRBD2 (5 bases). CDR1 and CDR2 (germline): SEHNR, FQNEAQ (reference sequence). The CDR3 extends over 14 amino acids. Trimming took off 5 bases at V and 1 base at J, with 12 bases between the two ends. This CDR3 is CASSRPGSSYEQYF. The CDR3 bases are TGTGCCAGCAGCCGCCCGGGGTCTTCCTACGAGCAGTACTTC. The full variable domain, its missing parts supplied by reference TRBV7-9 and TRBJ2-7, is DTGVSQNPRHKITKRGQNVTFRCDPISEHNRLYWYRQTLGQGPEFLTYFQNEAQLEKSRLLSDRFSAERPKGSFSTLEIQRTEQGDSAMYLCASSRPGSSYEQYFGPGTRLTVT.

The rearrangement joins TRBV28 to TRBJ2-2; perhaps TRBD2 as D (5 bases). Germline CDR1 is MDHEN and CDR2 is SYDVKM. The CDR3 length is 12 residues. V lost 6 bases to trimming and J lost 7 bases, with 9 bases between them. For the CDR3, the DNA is TGTGCCAGCAGCGAGGGTGTCGGGGAGCTGTTTTTT. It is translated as CASSEGVGELFF.

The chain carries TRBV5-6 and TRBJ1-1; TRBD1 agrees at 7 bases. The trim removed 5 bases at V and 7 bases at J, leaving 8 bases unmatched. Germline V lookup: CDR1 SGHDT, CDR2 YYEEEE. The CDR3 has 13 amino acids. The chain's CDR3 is CASRSGTAYEAFF. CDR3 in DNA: TGTGCCAGCAGGAGCGGGACAGCCTATGAAGCTTTCTTT.

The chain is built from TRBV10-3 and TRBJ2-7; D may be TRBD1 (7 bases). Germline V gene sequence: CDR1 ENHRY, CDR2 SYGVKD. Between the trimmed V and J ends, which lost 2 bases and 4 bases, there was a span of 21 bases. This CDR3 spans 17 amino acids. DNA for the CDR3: TGTGCCATCAGTGAGCCTACGGTCCAGGGGGGCCTTTACGAGCAGTACTTC. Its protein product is CAISEPTVQGGLYEQYF.

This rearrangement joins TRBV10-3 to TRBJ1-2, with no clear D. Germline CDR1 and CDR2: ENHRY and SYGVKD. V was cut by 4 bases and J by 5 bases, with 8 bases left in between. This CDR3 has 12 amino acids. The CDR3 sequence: CAISVVGYGYTF. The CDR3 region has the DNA TGTGCCATCAGTGTGGTAGGGTATGGCTACACCTTC.

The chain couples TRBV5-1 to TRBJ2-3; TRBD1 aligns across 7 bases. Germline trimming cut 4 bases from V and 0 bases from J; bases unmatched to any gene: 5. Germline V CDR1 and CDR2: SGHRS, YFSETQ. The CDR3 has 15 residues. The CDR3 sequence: CASSILQGSTDTQYF. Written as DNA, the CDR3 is TGCGCCAGCAGCATCCTACAGGGGAGCACAGATACGCAGTATTTT.

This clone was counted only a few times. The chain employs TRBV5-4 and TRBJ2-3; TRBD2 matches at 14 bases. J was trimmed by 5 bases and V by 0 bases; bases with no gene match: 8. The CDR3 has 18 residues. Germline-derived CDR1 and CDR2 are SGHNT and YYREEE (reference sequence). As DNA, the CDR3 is TGTGCCAGCAGCTTGGCCAAGGGACTAGCGGGAGCGGGAGATACGCAGTATTTT. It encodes CASSLAKGLAGAGDTQYF.

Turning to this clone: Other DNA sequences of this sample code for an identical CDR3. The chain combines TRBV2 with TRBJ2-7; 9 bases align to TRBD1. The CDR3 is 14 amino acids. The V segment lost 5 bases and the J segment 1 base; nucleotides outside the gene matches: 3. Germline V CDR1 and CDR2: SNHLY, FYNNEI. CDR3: CASSRGQGSYEQYF. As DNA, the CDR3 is TGTGCCAGCAGTCGGGGACAGGGATCCTACGAGCAGTACTTC. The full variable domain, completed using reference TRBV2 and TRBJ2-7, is EPEVTQTPSHQVTQMGQEVILRCVPISNHLYFYWYRQILGQKVEFLVSFYNNEISEKSEIFDDQFSVERPDGSNFTLKIRSTKLEDSAMYFCASSRGQGSYEQYFGPGTRLTVT.

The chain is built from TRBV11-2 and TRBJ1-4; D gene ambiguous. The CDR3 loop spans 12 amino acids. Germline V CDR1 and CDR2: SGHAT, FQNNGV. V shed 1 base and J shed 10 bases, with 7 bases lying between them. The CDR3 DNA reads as TGTGCCAGCAGCTTAGTGGACGTAAAACTGTTTTTT. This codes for CASSLVDVKLFF. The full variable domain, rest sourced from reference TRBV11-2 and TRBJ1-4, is EAGVAQSPRYKIIEKRQSVAFWCNPISGHATLYWYQQILGQGPKLLIQFQNNGVVDDSQLPKDRFSAERLKGVDSTLKIQPAKLEDSAVYLCASSLVDVKLFFGSGTQLSVL.

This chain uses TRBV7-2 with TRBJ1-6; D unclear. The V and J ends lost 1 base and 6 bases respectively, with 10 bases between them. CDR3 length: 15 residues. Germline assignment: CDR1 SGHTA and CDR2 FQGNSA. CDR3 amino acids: CASSLGAQTNSPLHF. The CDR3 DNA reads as TGTGCCAGCAGCTTAGGGGCCCAGACTAATTCACCCCTCCACTTT. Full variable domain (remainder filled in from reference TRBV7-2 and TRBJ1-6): GAGVSQSPSNKVTEKGKDVELRCDPISGHTALYWYRQSLGQGLEFLIYFQGNSAPDKSGLPSDRFSAERTGGSVSTLTIQRTQQEDSAVYLCASSLGAQTNSPLHFGNGTRLTVT.

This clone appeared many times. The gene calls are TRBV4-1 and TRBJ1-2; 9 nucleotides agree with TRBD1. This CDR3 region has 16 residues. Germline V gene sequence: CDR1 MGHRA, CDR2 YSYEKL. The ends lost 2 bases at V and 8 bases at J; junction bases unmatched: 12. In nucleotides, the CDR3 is TGCGCCAGCAGCCAACGGTGGGGACAGGGCGGTGAGGGCTACACCTTC. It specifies CASSQRWGQGGEGYTF.